Shown below are 14 T cell receptor beta chains from a single sample sequenced in a study of Ad26.COV2.S vaccination and SARS-CoV-2 variants. Treatment given: 15 to 20 received Ad26.COV2.S at low or high dose, single or two shots; about 5 received placebo; per-sample allocation not given. Samples analyzed were those drawn on day 63 after the first vaccine or placebo injection. TCRdb's table, derived via immunoSEQ multiplex PCR, lists solely in-frame clones and lacks some. The sample comprises 380,000 or so clones, about 88% of which are singletons, and around 6.6% rests with the top ten. Sequenced material: peripheral blood, taken in a trial of Ad26.COV2.S vaccine versus placebo. These receptors were taken from a person aged 18-60 years who received the Ad26.COV2.S COVID-19 vaccine or a placebo.

The V gene is TRBV11-2, the J gene TRBJ2-1; D perhaps matches TRBD1 (6 bases). The CDR3 spans 15 residues. Trimming took 0 bases from V and 5 from J, leaving 11 bases between them. The V gene's germline CDR1 is SGHAT and CDR2 FQNNGV. CDR3 loop: CASSLERGTHNEQFF. DNA of the CDR3: TGTGCCAGCAGCTTAGAAAGAGGGACACACAATGAGCAGTTCTTC.

The chain carries TRBV7-2 and TRBJ2-1, with D maybe TRBD2 (5 bases). Germline V gene lookup returns CDR1 SGHTA and CDR2 FQGNSA. This CDR3 spans 15 amino acids. V was cut by 1 base and J by 5 bases, with 12 bases left in between. CDR3 in amino acids: CASSLGPGLDNEQFF. As DNA, the CDR3 is TGTGCCAGCAGCTTAGGCCCGGGATTAGACAATGAGCAGTTCTTC. The entire variable domain, with the rest obtained from reference TRBV7-2 and TRBJ2-1, is as follows: GAGVSQSPSNKVTEKGKDVELRCDPISGHTALYWYRQSLGQGLEFLIYFQGNSAPDKSGLPSDRFSAERTGGSVSTLTIQRTQQEDSAVYLCASSLGPGLDNEQFFGPGTRLTVL.

The chain couples TRBV19 to TRBJ1-6; no firm D call. The V end was cut by 2 bases, the J end by 0 bases, with 8 bases between. Germline CDR1 is LNHDA and CDR2 is SQIVND (reference sequence). The CDR3 length is 16 residues. The CDR3: CASSIFLNSYNSPLHF. DNA of the CDR3: TGTGCCAGTAGTATATTCCTGAACTCCTATAATTCACCCCTCCACTTT.

The V and J genes are TRBV5-1 and TRBJ1-1; 7 bases agree with TRBD1. Germline CDR1 is SGHRS and CDR2 is YFSETQ. V lost 4 bases and J lost 6; bases outside the gene matches: 15. The CDR3 totals 16 residues. The CDR3 protein is CASSLTGRGQGAEAFF. CDR3 DNA sequence: TGCGCCAGCAGCCTGACAGGGAGAGGGCAAGGGGCTGAAGCTTTCTTT.

The V call is TRBV29-1, the J call TRBJ2-2; TRBD1 might be the D (5 bases). This CDR3 region has 15 residues. Germline V gene lookup returns CDR1 SQVTM and CDR2 ANQGSEA. V dropped 3 bases and J dropped 4 bases, with 15 bases sitting between them. The CDR3 loop is CSVDLGSQGTGELFF. The CDR3 coding sequence is TGCAGCGTTGATCTCGGGTCTCAGGGCACCGGGGAGCTGTTTTTT.

Many counts were recorded for this clone. The rearrangement joins TRBV10-1 to TRBJ1-5, with 7 bases matching TRBD1. Losses at the gene ends were 11 bases for V and 0 bases for J; bases not matched to a gene: 13. The length of the CDR3 is 16 residues. The germline V gene has CDR1 WNHNN and CDR2 SYGVQD (reference sequence). The CDR3 here is CAGTASRTYSNQPQHF. The CDR3 DNA reads TGCGCCGGGACAGCGAGTAGAACCTATAGCAATCAGCCCCAGCATTTT.

This clone has a single count. J is TRBJ2-3 and V is TRBV2; D possibly uses TRBD1 or TRBD2 (5 bases each). The CDR3 contains 15 residues. Germline assignment: CDR1 SNHLY and CDR2 FYNNEI. V was cut by 8 bases and J by 2 bases, with 17 bases left in between. CDR3 region: CASGRGPRDTDTQYF. The CDR3 nucleotides read TGTGCCAGCGGAAGGGGACCTAGGGACACAGATACGCAGTATTTT.

This clone was counted only a few times. V and J are TRBV5-1 and TRBJ2-7; no reliable D call. CDR3 length: 13 amino acids. CDR1 and CDR2 from the germline V gene are SGHRS and YFSETQ. Trimming cost V 0 bases and J 3 bases, with 7 bases left between them. The CDR3 region is CASSLDPNYEQYF. The CDR3 DNA reads TGCGCCAGCAGCTTGGACCCTAACTACGAGCAGTACTTC.

The V gene is TRBV28, the J gene TRBJ2-2; 9 bases line up with TRBD1. The CDR3 runs 16 residues. V dropped 6 bases and J dropped 3; count of bases not matched to a gene: 8. Germline lookup yields CDR1 MDHEN and CDR2 SYDVKM. The CDR3 bases are TGTGCCAGCAGCTCAGCCGGGACAGGGTACACCGGGGAGCTGTTTTTT. As protein: CASSSAGTGYTGELFF.

This chain uses TRBV19 with TRBJ2-2; 8 bases agree with TRBD2. In germline, CDR1 is LNHDA, CDR2 SQIVND (reference sequence). The V gene end was trimmed by 9 bases and the J gene end by 0 bases; junction bases not matched to a gene: 3. The CDR3 runs to 14 residues. The CDR3 coding sequence is TGTGCCAGCTTCGGGGGGGCGAACACCGGGGAGCTGTTTTTT. Amino acid sequence: CASFGGANTGELFF.

The chain links TRBV5-1 to TRBJ2-1, with no clear D. Between the trimmed V and J ends, which lost 4 bases and 0 bases, there was a span of 17 bases. Germline V CDR1 and CDR2: SGHRS, YFSETQ. The CDR3 loop spans 17 amino acids. The CDR3 is CASSIPLAQSSYNEQFF. CDR3 coding DNA: TGCGCCAGCAGCATACCTTTGGCTCAGAGCTCCTACAATGAGCAGTTCTTC.

This clone was seen more than once but under ten times. V and J are TRBV30 and TRBJ2-7; 7 bases are shared with TRBD1. This CDR3 spans 15 amino acids. V trimming: 5 bases; J trimming: 0 bases; junction bases outside the gene matches: 10. Germline CDR1 is GTSNPN and CDR2 is SVGIG (reference sequence). The CDR3 DNA reads as TGTGCCTGGGATGATCCCGGGACAGCCTCCTACGAGCAGTACTTC. Translated: CAWDDPGTASYEQYF.

The gene calls are TRBV6-4 and TRBJ2-3; tentatively, D is TRBD2 (6 bases). Trimming removed 4 bases at V and 6 bases at J, with 14 bases between. CDR1 is MRHNA, CDR2 SNTAGT, per germline. This CDR3 region has 14 residues. CDR3 bases: TGTGCCAGCAGTGTTGACGGGAGCGTGGATACGCAGTATTTT. Its protein product is CASSVDGSVDTQYF.

The chain combines TRBV28 with TRBJ1-6, with D possibly being TRBD1 (5 bases). Trimming shortened V by 11 bases and J by 0 bases, and 8 bases separated the two germline ends. CDR1 MDHEN and CDR2 SYDVKM come from the germline V gene. This CDR3 region has 13 residues. In DNA form, the CDR3 reads TGTGCCGGGGGAAGCTCCTATAATTCACCCCTCCACTTT. Translation gives CAGGSSYNSPLHF.